This TCR beta chain was sequenced for a study of somatic mutations in cytotoxic T cells in rheumatoid arthritis. Profiled with immunoSEQ multiplex PCR; TCRdb holds only in-frame clones, not every one. The sample has 20,000 to 25,000 clones; about four fifths are singletons. The CDR3 is made up of 13 amino acids. V was pared by 6 bases and J by 10 bases, with 16 bases between. In germline, CDR1 is LGHNT, CDR2 FRNRAP. Sequencing was performed on CD8+ T cells sorted from blood. The TCR originated in an adult with rheumatoid arthritis. The chain combines TRBV12-5 with TRBJ2-1; D perhaps matches TRBD2 (6 bases). This CDR3 reads CASGRGGDLEQFF. CDR3 bases: TGTGCTAGTGGCCGGGGCGGGGACCTCGAGCAGTTCTTC.